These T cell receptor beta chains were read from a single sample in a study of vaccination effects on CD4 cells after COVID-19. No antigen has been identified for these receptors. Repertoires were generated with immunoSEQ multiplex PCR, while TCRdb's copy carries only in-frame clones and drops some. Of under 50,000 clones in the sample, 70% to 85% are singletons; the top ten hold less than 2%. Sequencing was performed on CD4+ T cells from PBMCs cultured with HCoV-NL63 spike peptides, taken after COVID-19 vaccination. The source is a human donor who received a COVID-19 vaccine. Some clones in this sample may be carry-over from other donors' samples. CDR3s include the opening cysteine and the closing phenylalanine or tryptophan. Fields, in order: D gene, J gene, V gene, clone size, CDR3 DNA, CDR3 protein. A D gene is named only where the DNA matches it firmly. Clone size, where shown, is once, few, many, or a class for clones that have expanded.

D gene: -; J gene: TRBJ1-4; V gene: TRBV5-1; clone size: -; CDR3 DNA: TGCGCCAGCAGCTTGGATCAGGGGCGGGAAAAACTGTTTTTT; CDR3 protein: CASSLDQGREKLFF
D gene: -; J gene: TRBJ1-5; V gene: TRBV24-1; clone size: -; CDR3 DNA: TGTGCCACCAGTGGCGCCCGGGACGGTAGCAATCAGCCCCAGCATTTT; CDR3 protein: CATSGARDGSNQPQHF
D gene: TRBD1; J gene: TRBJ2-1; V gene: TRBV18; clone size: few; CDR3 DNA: TGTGCCAGCTCAGCGACAGGGCCCAGTGAGCAGTTCTTC; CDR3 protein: CASSATGPSEQFF
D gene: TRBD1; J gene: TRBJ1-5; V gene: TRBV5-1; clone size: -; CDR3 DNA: TGCGCCAGCAGCTTGGGCCTCGCAGGGGGGCCCGATCAGCCCCAGCATTTT; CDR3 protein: CASSLGLAGGPDQPQHF
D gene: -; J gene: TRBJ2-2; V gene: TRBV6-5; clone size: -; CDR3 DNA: TGTGCCAGTCGACTCAAAGCGAACACCGGGGAGCTGTTTTTT; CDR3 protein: CASRLKANTGELFF
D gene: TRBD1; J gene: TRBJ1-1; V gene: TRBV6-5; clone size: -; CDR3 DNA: TGTGCCAGCAGTTGGGACAGGATTGAAGCTTTCTTT; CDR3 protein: CASSWDRIEAFF
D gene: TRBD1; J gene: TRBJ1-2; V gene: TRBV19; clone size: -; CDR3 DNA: TGTGCCAGTAGTATACTGGGCAGGGGGGAAACTAACTATGGCTACACCTTC; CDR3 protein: CASSILGRGETNYGYTF
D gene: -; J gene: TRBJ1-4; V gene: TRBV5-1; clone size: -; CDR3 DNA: TGCGCCAGCAGCTCCGGGACAACCGGGGAAAAACTGTTTTTT; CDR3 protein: CASSSGTTGEKLFF
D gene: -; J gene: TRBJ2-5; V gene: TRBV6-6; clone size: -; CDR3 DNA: TGTGCCAGCAGTTACCCCCCCCGGATCGGGGAAGAGACCCAGTACTTC; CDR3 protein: CASSYPPRIGEETQYF
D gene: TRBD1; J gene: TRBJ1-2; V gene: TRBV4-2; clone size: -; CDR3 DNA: TGTGCCAGCAGCCAACTGGGACAGGGGTCACCTAACTATGGCTACACCTTC; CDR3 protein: CASSQLGQGSPNYGYTF
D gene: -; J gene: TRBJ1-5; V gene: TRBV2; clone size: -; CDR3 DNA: TGTGCCAGCAGTGACAGGGGCCGGCAGCCCCAGCATTTT; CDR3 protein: CASSDRGRQPQHF
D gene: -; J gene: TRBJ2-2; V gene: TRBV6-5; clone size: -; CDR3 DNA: TGTGCCAGCAGGCAGGGGGGGAGGAACACCGGGGAGCTGTTTTTT; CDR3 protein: CASRQGGRNTGELFF
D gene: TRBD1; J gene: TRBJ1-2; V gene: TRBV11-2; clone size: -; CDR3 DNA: TGTGCCAGCAGCTTGTCGGGACAGGGGGAAAAAACCTTC; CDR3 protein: CASSLSGQGEKTF
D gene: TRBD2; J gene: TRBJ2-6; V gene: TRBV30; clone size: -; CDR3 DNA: TGTGCCTGGAGTAGGGAGCGGGGGGGCCGCGGGGCCAACGTCCTGACTTTC; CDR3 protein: CAWSRERGGRGANVLTF
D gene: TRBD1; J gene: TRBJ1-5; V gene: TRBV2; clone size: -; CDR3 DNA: TGTGCCAGCACCTGGACAGGGGGCGACCAGCCCCAGCATTTT; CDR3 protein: CASTWTGGDQPQHF
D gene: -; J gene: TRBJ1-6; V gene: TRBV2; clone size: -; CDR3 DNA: TGTGCCAGCAGTCTCGATGGGCCACCCCTCCACTTT; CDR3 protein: CASSLDGPPLHF
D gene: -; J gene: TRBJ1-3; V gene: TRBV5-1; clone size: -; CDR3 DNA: TGCGCCAGCAGTAGTGGTGGTCTCCACTCTGGAAACACCATATATTTT; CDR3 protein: CASSSGGLHSGNTIYF
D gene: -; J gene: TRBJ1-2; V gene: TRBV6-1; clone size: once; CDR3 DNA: TGTGCCAGCAGTGAAGCGACTGCAGCTAACTATGGCTACACCTTC; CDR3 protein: CASSEATAANYGYTF
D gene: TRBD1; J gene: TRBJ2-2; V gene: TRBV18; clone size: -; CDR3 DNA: TGTGCCAGCTCACCAAATTCCAGGGGGCCAGGGGAGCTGTTTTTT; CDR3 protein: CASSPNSRGPGELFF
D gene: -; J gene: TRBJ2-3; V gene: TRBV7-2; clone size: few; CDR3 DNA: TGTGCCAGCAGCCACCCCACAGATACGCAGTATTTT; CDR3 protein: CASSHPTDTQYF
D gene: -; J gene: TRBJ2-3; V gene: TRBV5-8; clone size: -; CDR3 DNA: TGTGCCAGCAGCTTGGTCAGGGCCGGGCGCGGCACAGATACGCAGTATTTT; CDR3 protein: CASSLVRAGRGTDTQYF
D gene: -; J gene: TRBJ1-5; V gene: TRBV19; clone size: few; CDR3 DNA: TGTGCCAGTAGTATCTCAGGGGTGGGAGGCAATCAGCCCCAGCATTTT; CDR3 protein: CASSISGVGGNQPQHF
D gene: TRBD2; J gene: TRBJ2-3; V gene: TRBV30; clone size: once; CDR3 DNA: TGTGCCTGGAGTGTAGTGAGACTAGCGTTGGCAGATACGCAGTATTTT; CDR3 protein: CAWSVVRLALADTQYF
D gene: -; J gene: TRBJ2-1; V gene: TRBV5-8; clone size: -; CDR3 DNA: TGTGCCAGCAGCTTGTCCCACAACAATGAGCAGTTCTTC; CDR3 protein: CASSLSHNNEQFF
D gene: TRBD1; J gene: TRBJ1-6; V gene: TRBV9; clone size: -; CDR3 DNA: TGTGCCAGCAGCGTAGATTCCGGACAGGTCTATAATTCACCCCTCCACTTT; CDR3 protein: CASSVDSGQVYNSPLHF
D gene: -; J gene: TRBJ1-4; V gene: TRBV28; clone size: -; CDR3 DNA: TGTGCCAGCAGTTTGCCCGGCCGTGGGGGGCTGTTTTTT; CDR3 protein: CASSLPGRGGLFF
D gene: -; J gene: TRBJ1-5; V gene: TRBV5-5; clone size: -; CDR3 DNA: TGTGCCAGCAGCTTGGAACCCTTAAATCAGCCCCAGCATTTT; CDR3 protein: CASSLEPLNQPQHF
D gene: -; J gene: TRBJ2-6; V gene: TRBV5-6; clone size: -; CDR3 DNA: TGTGCCAGCAGCTTGTTTGGGCTCTCTGGGGCCAACGTCCTGACTTTC; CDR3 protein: CASSLFGLSGANVLTF
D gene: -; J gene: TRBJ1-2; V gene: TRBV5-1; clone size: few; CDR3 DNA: TGCGCCAGCAGCTTGGTAGGCTATGGCTACACCTTC; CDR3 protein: CASSLVGYGYTF
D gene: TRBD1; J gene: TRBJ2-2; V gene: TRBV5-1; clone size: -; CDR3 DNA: TGCGCCAGCAGCTTGGTATTTTCCGGGACAGCGAACACCGGGGAGCTGTTTTTT; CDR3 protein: CASSLVFSGTANTGELFF
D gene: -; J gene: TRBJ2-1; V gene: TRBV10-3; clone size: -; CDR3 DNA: TGTGCCATCGCGGGGACCTCTTACAATGAGCAGTTCTTC; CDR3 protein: CAIAGTSYNEQFF
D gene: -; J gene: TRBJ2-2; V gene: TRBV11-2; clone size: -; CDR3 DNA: TGTGCCAGCAGCCCCTATAAGGCGGTTGGCACCGGGGAGCTGTTTTTT; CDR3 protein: CASSPYKAVGTGELFF
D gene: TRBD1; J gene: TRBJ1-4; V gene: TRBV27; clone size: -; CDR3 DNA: TGTGCCAGCAGTTATTCCGACAGGGGGTTTGAAAAACTGTTTTTT; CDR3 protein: CASSYSDRGFEKLFF
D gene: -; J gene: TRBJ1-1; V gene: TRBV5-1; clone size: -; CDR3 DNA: TGCGCCAGCAGCTTGGGAGTTTTGAACACTGAAGCTTTCTTT; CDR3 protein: CASSLGVLNTEAFF
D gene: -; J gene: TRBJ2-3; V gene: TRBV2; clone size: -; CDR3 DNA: TGTGCCAGCAATAGGGTAGGGGATTTGGATACGCAGTATTTT; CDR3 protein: CASNRVGDLDTQYF
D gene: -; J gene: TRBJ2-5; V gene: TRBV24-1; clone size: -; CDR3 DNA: TGTGCCACCAGTGATGGGTCTCAAGAGACCCAGTACTTC; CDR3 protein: CATSDGSQETQYF
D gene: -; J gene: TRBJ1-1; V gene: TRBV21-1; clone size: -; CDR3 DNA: TGTGCCAGCAGCTCCCGTTTTAGGTTATCACCTGAAGCTTTCTTT; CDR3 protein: CASSSRFRLSPEAFF
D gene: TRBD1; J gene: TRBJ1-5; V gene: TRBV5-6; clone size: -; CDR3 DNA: TGTGCCAGCAGCAGGGACAGATCCAATCAGCCCCAGCATTTT; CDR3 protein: CASSRDRSNQPQHF
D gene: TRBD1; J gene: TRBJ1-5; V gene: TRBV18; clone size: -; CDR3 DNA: TGTGCCAGCTCAGAGAAGCCCCGGACAGGGAGCAATCAGCCCCAGCATTTT; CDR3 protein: CASSEKPRTGSNQPQHF
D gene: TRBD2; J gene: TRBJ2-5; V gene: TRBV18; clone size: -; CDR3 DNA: TGTGCCAGCTCACCAGGGACTACCATCGAGACCCAGTACTTC; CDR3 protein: CASSPGTTIETQYF
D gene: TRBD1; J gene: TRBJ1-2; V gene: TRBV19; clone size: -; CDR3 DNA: TGTGCCAGTAGTGACAGGGGATCCTATGGCTACACCTTC; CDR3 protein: CASSDRGSYGYTF
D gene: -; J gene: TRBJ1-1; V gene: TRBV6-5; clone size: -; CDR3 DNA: TGTGCCAGCAGTTACGAGGGTTTAGAAACTGAAGCTTTCTTT; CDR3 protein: CASSYEGLETEAFF
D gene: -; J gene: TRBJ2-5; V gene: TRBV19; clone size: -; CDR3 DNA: TGTGCCAGTAGTATCGGCACCGAGGAGACCCAGTACTTC; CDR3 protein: CASSIGTEETQYF
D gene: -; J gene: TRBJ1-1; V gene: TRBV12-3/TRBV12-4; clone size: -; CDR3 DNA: TGTGCCAGCAGTTCCCACAGGGAAGCTTTCTTT; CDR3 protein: CASSSHREAFF
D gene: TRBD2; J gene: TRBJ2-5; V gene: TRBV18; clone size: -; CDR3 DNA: TGTGCCAGCTCACCCTCCCCGACTAGCGGGGCCCAAGAGACCCAGTACTTC; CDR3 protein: CASSPSPTSGAQETQYF
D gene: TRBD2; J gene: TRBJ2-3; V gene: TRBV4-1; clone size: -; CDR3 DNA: TGCGCCAGCAGCCCAGAACCTAGCGGGTTCACAGATACGCAGTATTTT; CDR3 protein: CASSPEPSGFTDTQYF
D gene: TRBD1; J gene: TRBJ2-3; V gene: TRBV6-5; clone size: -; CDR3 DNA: TGTGCCAGCAGTCTCACAGGGGTGAGCACAGATACGCAGTATTTT; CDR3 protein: CASSLTGVSTDTQYF
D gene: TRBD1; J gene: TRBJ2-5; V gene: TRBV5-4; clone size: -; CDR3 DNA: TGTGCCAGCAGTCTCCCACAGGGGGTATCGGAGACCCAGTACTTC; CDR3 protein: CASSLPQGVSETQYF
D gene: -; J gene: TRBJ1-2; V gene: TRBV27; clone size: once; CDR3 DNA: TGTGCCAGCAGTCCACAGGCGTACTATGGCTACACCTTC; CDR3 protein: CASSPQAYYGYTF
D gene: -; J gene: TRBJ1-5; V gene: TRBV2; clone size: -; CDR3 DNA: TGTGCCAGCAGCGTGGACAGTCCAAGCAATCAGCCCCAGCATTTT; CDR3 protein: CASSVDSPSNQPQHF
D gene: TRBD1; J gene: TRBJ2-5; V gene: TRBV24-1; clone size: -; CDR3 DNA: TGTGCCACCAGTGATACAGGGGGTTCGGGAGAGACCCAGTACTTC; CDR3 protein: CATSDTGGSGETQYF
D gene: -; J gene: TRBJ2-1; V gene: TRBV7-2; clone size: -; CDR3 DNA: TGTGCCAGCAGCGGAGGGACGTCGAGCTCCTACAATGAGCAGTTCTTC; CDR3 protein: CASSGGTSSSYNEQFF
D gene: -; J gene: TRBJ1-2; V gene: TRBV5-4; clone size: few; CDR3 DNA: TGTGCCAGCTCCCCCGACAGGAACTATGGCTACACCTTC; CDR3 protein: CASSPDRNYGYTF